The sequence of this T cell receptor (beta chain) was determined in a study of cytomegalovirus exposure and HLA in healthy donors (dated by TCRdb to the late 2010s). Study-wide context: According to a later analysis, the 120 or so validation repertoires were produced on the same platform as the roughly 700 repertoires of the first cohort. The aim of the study was to test whether cataloging public T cell receptors could identify signatures of past pathogen exposure. In addition to the first cohort of several hundred subjects, a separate validation cohort of 120 different subjects was used. High-throughput TCR immunosequencing, statistical association of individual TCRs with disease status, and machine learning were combined to predict cytomegalovirus infection status. The paper as a whole reports these results and caveats: A few of the identified cytomegalovirus-associated TCR beta chains were confirmed in vitro to be specific for cytomegalovirus antigens. A later analysis lacked HLA typing for the validation cohort, so it scored co-occurrence in that cohort across all 120 or so repertoires. In a later analysis, TCRs clustered in the first cohort were found to also tend to co-occur in the 130 or so validation repertoires, with approximately 93% of cluster scores above 0. It was suggested by the authors that the approach could potentially be generalized to other disease states and immunological phenotypes. In both the original and validation cohorts, the classifier was reported to diagnose cytomegalovirus status with high specificity and sensitivity. The study listed 164 TCR beta chains as associated with cytomegalovirus. Most TCR sequences were observed very rarely across donors, whereas some public TCRs were present in many individuals.

Donors formed part of the validation cohort, which comprised 120 subjects and was distinct from the first cohort of several hundred subjects. The library was prepared using the immunoSEQ multiplex PCR assay. The original pipeline was this. A statistical classification framework was built to diagnose cytomegalovirus status from the catalog of TCR beta chain sequences. This is the immuneACCESS table as TCRdb keeps it, with only in-frame sequences that have V and J called. A part of the clones is gone; compared with another copy, unresolved V genes explain less than half, and the rest is unexplained. V, J and clone size are taken as reported in that table, and D and trimming were inferred from the DNA itself. Counted in this sample were under 140,000 clones; roughly 90% of them appeared once. Around 2% of the sample goes to the ten largest clones. On this clone itself: What antigen it recognizes has not been identified. There are no base qualities to consult, and no much larger clone falls within one base.

This TCR derives from a woman in her late teens or twenties in good health and CMV-seronegative. The sample was PBMCs.

The CDR3 is CASSFGAGQPQHF. Here is the DNA: TGTGCCAGCAGCTTTGGGGCGGGACAGCCCCAGCATTTT. Here the chain combines TRBV7-3 and TRBJ1-5, and the D gene may be TRBD1, 5 bases matching. Based on the germline V gene, the CDR1 and CDR2 sequences are SGHTA and FQGTGA. The CDR3 starts with the cysteine, ends with the phenylalanine, and has 13 residues. The retained sequence is limited to the CDR3, 39 bases, with the frame set at the first base. V gives up 3 bases and J gives up 7 bases, and the segment between their germline ends measures 10 bases. The full variable domain, completed from the reference TRBV7-3 and TRBJ1-5 proteins outside the CDR3, reads GAGVSQTPSNKVTEKGKYVELRCDPISGHTALYWYRQSLGQGPEFLIYFQGTGAADDSGLPNDRFFAVRPEGSVSTLKIQRTERGDSAVYLCASSFGAGQPQHFGDGTRLSIL.